This T cell receptor (beta chain) was profiled in a study of cytomegalovirus exposure and HLA in healthy donors. Findings and limits, study-wide: Specificity of three CMV-associated chains for CMV antigens was verified in vitro.

Produced via immunoSEQ multiplex PCR; TCRdb's table is partial and in-frame only. The table includes 65,000 to 75,000 clones, 80% to 95% detected once. The CDR3 is 12 amino acids. The germline CDR1 and CDR2 sequences are SGHRS and YFSETQ. V was cut by 3 bases and J by 12 bases, with 12 bases left in between. Details on this clone: The antigen is undetermined.

The sequence derives from a man aged 18 to 35 in good health and CMV-seropositive. Sequencing input: PBMCs. The chain is built from TRBV5-1 and TRBJ1-4; D gene unclear. The CDR3 reads CASSYGGQELFF. DNA of the CDR3: TGCGCCAGCAGCTATGGCGGTCAAGAACTGTTTTTT.